The clone carrying this T cell receptor beta chain was found a few times. Authors' methods: Scientists estimated how many nucleated cells there were by amplifying reference gene primers. The table came from immunoSEQ multiplex PCR; TCRdb's copy has only in-frame clones and leaves some out. The V and J calls and clone size were taken over from that table, and D and trimming were inferred from the DNA. Altogether about 320,000 clones are present, roughly 90% being singletons, with the ten largest covering roughly 10%. This record comes from a study of blood T cell repertoires in COVID-19. Across the study: From the United States, Italy and Spain came samples of acute and convalescent COVID-19.

V shed 6 bases and J shed 2 bases, with 5 bases lying between them. The germline gives CDR1 MGHDK, CDR2 SYGVNS. The CDR3 is 13 residues long. The sequence derives from a woman in her 30s with COVID-19, enrolled during active disease. The sequenced sample was peripheral blood. The chain recombines TRBV25-1 with TRBJ2-6; D perhaps matches TRBD1 (5 bases). Written as DNA, the CDR3 is TGTGCCAGCAGGGACACTGGGGCCAACGTCCTGACTTTC. The encoded protein is CASRDTGANVLTF.